The 25 T cell receptor beta chains listed next were all sequenced from one sample in a study of OX40 agonist ivuxolimab in advanced cancers. TCRdb's table, derived via immunoSEQ multiplex PCR, lists solely in-frame clones and lacks some. The table has about 34,000 clones, 80% to 85% seen once. This specimen was CD4+ or CD8+ T cells sorted from blood, taken in a trial of the OX40 agonist ivuxolimab. Receptors were obtained from an adult with an advanced solid tumor such as melanoma, head and neck, liver or kidney cancer.

In nucleotides, the CDR3 is TGTGCCAGCAGGGGACTAGCGAACTCCTACGAGCAGTACTTC. This gives the protein CASRGLANSYEQYF. The gene calls are TRBV2 and TRBJ2-7; 10 positions agree with TRBD2. The CDR3 consists of 14 residues. Looked up from germline, CDR1 is SNHLY and CDR2 is FYNNEI. The V gene end was trimmed by 6 bases and the J gene end by 0 bases; junction bases not matched to a gene: 2.

The sample holds a few counts of this clone. The chain is built from TRBV7-8 and TRBJ1-6; D gene ambiguous. The CDR3 spans 13 residues. With 1 base removed from V and 9 bases from J, the gap between germline ends came to 7 bases. Looked up from germline, CDR1 is SGHVS and CDR2 is FQNEAQ. The CDR3 DNA is TGTGCCAGCAGCTTAGAGGTGGGTTCACCCCTCCACTTT. Its translation: CASSLEVGSPLHF.

The chain employs TRBV19 and TRBJ1-6; possibly TRBD1 for D (5 bases). CDR1 is LNHDA, CDR2 SQIVND, per germline (reference sequence). The CDR3 is 13 residues long. Trimming removed 9 bases at V and 8 bases at J, with 14 bases between. CDR3 sequence reads: CASQRGKDSPLHF. In DNA form, the CDR3 reads TGTGCCAGCCAACGGGGGAAGGATTCACCCCTCCACTTT.

The chain recombines TRBV19 with TRBJ1-1; D is unresolved. The V end lost 2 bases, the J end lost 4 bases, and 20 bases lay between the germline ends. The CDR3 contains 17 residues. Germline lookup yields CDR1 LNHDA and CDR2 SQIVND (reference sequence). DNA of the CDR3: TGTGCCAGTAGTATATTCCGAAGGAGGCTGGAGGGCACTGAAGCTTTCTTT. Its protein is CASSIFRRRLEGTEAFF. The whole variable domain, remainder taken from reference TRBV19 and TRBJ1-1, is DGGITQSPKYLFRKEGQNVTLSCEQNLNHDAMYWYRQDPGQGLRLIYYSQIVNDFQKGDIAEGYSVSREKKESFPLTVTSAQKNPTAFYLCASSIFRRRLEGTEAFFGQGTRLTVV.

The chain couples TRBV10-3 to TRBJ2-7, with 11 bases fitting TRBD1. Germline trimming cut 3 bases from V and 3 bases from J; bases unmatched to any gene: 4. Germline CDR1 reads ENHRY; CDR2 reads SYGVKD. This CDR3 spans 15 amino acids. This CDR3 is CAISDRTGGVYEQYF. CDR3 DNA: TGTGCCATCAGTGACCGGACAGGGGGCGTCTACGAGCAGTACTTC.

In its sample, this clone was seen a few times. The chain joins TRBV30 to TRBJ1-4; D remains ambiguous. Per germline, CDR1 GTSNPN and CDR2 SVGIG (reference sequence). The CDR3 has 11 amino acids. Between the trimmed V and J ends, which lost 3 bases and 8 bases, there was a span of 7 bases. The CDR3 bases are TGTGCCTGGAGCTGGGAGGAAAAACTGTTTTTT. It encodes CAWSWEEKLFF. The full variable domain, with the rest looked up from reference TRBV30 and TRBJ1-4, is SQTIHQWPATLVQPVGSPLSLECTVEGTSNPNLYWYRQAAGRGLQLLFYSVGIGQISSEVPQNLSASRPQDRQFILSSKKLLLSDSGFYLCAWSWEEKLFFGSGTQLSVL.

The chain has TRBV6-6 and TRBJ1-1, with D perhaps TRBD1 (6 bases). This CDR3 has 12 residues. Trimming left V 4 bases short and J 8 bases short, with 11 bases between. Germline V lookup: CDR1 MNHNY, CDR2 SVGAGI (reference sequence). The CDR3 region is CASSSRRGEAFF. DNA for the CDR3: TGTGCCAGCAGTTCCCGGAGGGGGGAAGCTTTCTTT.

V and J are TRBV28 and TRBJ2-1; D is unclear. Trimming left V 4 bases short and J 4 bases short, with 11 bases between. The CDR3 loop spans 14 amino acids. The germline V gene encodes CDR1 MDHEN and CDR2 SYDVKM. The CDR3 DNA follows: TGTGCCAGCAGTTCTGGAGAGTCGTACAATGAGCAGTTCTTC. Protein: CASSSGESYNEQFF.

For this clone: Sequence at one end of the junction differs from germline and may be a read error. The chain combines TRBV4-2 with TRBJ1-5; TRBD1 matches 8 bases. CDR3 size: 13 residues. The V gene's germline CDR1 is LGHNA and CDR2 YNFKEQ. CDR3 sequence (DNA): TGTGCCAGCAGCCAGGGTCGACAGGGGTCCCTAGATTTT. This sequence encodes CASSQGRQGSLDF.

The chain joins TRBV7-3 to TRBJ2-1; 8 bases map to TRBD1. V lost 5 bases, J lost 8 bases, and 17 bases stayed unmatched. The CDR3 covers 17 residues. The germline V gene encodes CDR1 SGHTA and CDR2 FQGTGA. The CDR3 loop reads CASSPRLLGTGLDEQFF. As DNA, the CDR3 is TGTGCCAGCAGCCCACGACTTTTGGGGACAGGTTTGGATGAGCAGTTCTTC.

The chain links TRBV5-4 to TRBJ1-2, with D uncertain. The V and J ends lost 4 bases and 3 bases respectively, with 16 bases between them. CDR1 and CDR2 (germline): SGHNT, YYREEE (reference sequence). The CDR3 spans 15 residues. The CDR3 DNA is TGTGCCAGCAGCCGGGAGTTCGGACGCGACTATGGCTACACCTTC. Protein sequence: CASSREFGRDYGYTF. Together with reference TRBV5-4 and TRBJ1-2, the CDR3 gives the full variable domain: ETGVTQSPTHLIKTRGQQVTLRCSSQSGHNTVSWYQQALGQGPQFIFQYYREEENGRGNFPPRFSGLQFPNYSSELNVNALELDDSALYLCASSREFGRDYGYTFGSGTRLTVV.

This clone was recorded once. The CDR3 here is CASSLQGGLAKNIQYF. Written as DNA, the CDR3 is TGTGCCAGCAGCTTACAGGGAGGACTAGCCAAAAACATTCAGTACTTC. The genes are TRBV7-2 and TRBJ2-4; D may be TRBD2 (6 bases). The CDR3 sequence is 16 residues long. V was trimmed by 2 bases and J by 0 bases, leaving 11 bases between them. The germline V gene has CDR1 SGHTA and CDR2 FQGNSA.

A few counts support this clone. The chain combines TRBV19 with TRBJ1-1, with 9 positions matching TRBD1. Germline trimming cut 6 bases from V and 5 bases from J; bases unmatched to any gene: 1. CDR1 is LNHDA, CDR2 SQIVND, per germline (reference sequence). The CDR3 contains 12 residues. The CDR3 DNA is TGTGCCAGTAGGGACAGGGGAACTGAAGCTTTCTTT. It yields the protein CASRDRGTEAFF.

The chain employs TRBV10-3 and TRBJ1-1; no reliable D call. This CDR3 has 11 amino acids. Germline assignment: CDR1 ENHRY and CDR2 SYGVKD. V was shortened by 7 bases and J by 1 base, with 4 bases between the two germline ends. The CDR3 DNA is TGTGCCATCAAAGGGAACACTGAAGCTTTCTTT. Encoded protein: CAIKGNTEAFF.

The chain is built from TRBV6-1 and TRBJ2-3; 10 nucleotides line up with TRBD2. CDR3 length: 15 residues. Germline trimming cut 7 bases from V and 3 bases from J; bases unmatched to any gene: 7. CDR1 and CDR2 (germline): MNHNS, SASEGT. In DNA form, the CDR3 reads TGTGCCAGCATAGGACTAGCGGTGGGGACAGATACGCAGTATTTT. Residues: CASIGLAVGTDTQYF.

V gene TRBV5-1 combines with J gene TRBJ2-5; 8 nucleotides agree with TRBD1. The CDR3 runs to 17 residues. Trimming removed 6 bases from V and 1 base from J; junction bases left unmatched: 14. Germline CDR1 SGHRS, CDR2 YFSETQ. The CDR3 region has the DNA TGCGCCAGCACACTTCGGCCAGGGGGCGCCCTCCAAGAGACCCAGTACTTC. Protein product: CASTLRPGGALQETQYF.

This rearrangement joins TRBV7-2 to TRBJ1-2, with a possible D match to TRBD1 (5 bases). The CDR3 sequence is 16 residues long. The V and J ends lost 5 bases and 2 bases respectively, with 18 bases between them. From germline, CDR1 is SGHTA and CDR2 FQGNSA. CDR3 DNA sequence: TGTGCCAGCAGCCGTGGGGGTAGTGGTTCGAACTATGGCTACACCTTC. It translates to CASSRGGSGSNYGYTF.

CDR3 sequence: CASSLAGAGETQYF. The DNA for the CDR3 is TGTGCCAGCAGCTTGGCCGGGGCGGGGGAGACCCAGTACTTC. J is TRBJ2-5 and V is TRBV5-4; perhaps TRBD2 as D (6 bases). CDR3 length: 14 residues. CDR1 and CDR2 from the germline V gene are SGHNT and YYREEE (reference sequence). Deletions cut 0 bases from V and 5 bases from J, with 11 bases between.

This chain connects TRBV6-1 to TRBJ1-2; a weak D match, TRBD1 (5 bases). V lost 6 bases and J lost 4, with 15 bases in between. Per the germline V gene, CDR1 is MNHNS and CDR2 is SASEGT. The CDR3 has 14 residues. The CDR3: CASSLGDVGYGYTF. CDR3 sequence (DNA): TGTGCCAGCAGCCTAGGGGATGTTGGCTATGGCTACACCTTC.

The rearrangement joins TRBV6-6 to TRBJ1-2; 10 bases agree with TRBD1. The CDR3 spans 13 residues. V was clipped by 6 bases and J by 7 bases; unmatched bases: 5. Per germline, CDR1 MNHNY and CDR2 SVGAGI (reference sequence). The CDR3 protein is CASRTGGAGGYTF. The CDR3 nucleotides are TGTGCCAGCAGGACAGGGGGCGCCGGTGGCTACACCTTC.

The chain is built from TRBV5-6 and TRBJ2-4; the D gene could be TRBD1 or TRBD2 (5 bases each). Trimming took off 1 base at V and 7 bases at J, with 21 bases between the two ends. The CDR3 sequence is 17 residues long. From germline, CDR1 is SGHDT and CDR2 YYEEEE. CDR3 bases: TGTGCCAGCAGCTTGCTTTCGGGGCCAAGGTCGGGTAACATTCAGTACTTC. Amino acid sequence: CASSLLSGPRSGNIQYF.

The chain recombines TRBV19 with TRBJ1-4, with a possible D match to TRBD1 (6 bases). The V gene lost 7 bases and the J gene lost 0 bases, with 12 bases spanning the gap. The CDR3 loop spans 15 amino acids. From germline, CDR1 is LNHDA and CDR2 SQIVND (reference sequence). CDR3 protein: CASNPGDATNEKLFF. The CDR3 region has the DNA TGTGCCAGTAACCCAGGGGACGCAACTAATGAAAAACTGTTTTTT.

The chain links TRBV28 to TRBJ2-7; possible D gene TRBD1, 5 bases. The CDR3 loop spans 13 amino acids. The V and J ends lost 7 bases and 2 bases respectively, with 12 bases between them. The V gene's germline CDR1 is MDHEN and CDR2 SYDVKM. DNA of the CDR3: TGTGCCAGCAACCCCCCAGGGACCTACGAGCAGTACTTC. Translated, it gives CASNPPGTYEQYF.

The V and J genes are TRBV2 and TRBJ1-2; 7 bases fit TRBD1. Germline CDR1 reads SNHLY; CDR2 reads FYNNEI. The CDR3 is made up of 14 amino acids. The V gene end was trimmed by 1 base and the J gene end by 8 bases; junction bases not matched to a gene: 7. The CDR3 loop is CASSEDRGLPGYTF. The CDR3 DNA reads TGTGCCAGCAGTGAAGACAGGGGCCTCCCCGGCTACACCTTC.

This clone was seen a few times. The chain combines TRBV27 with TRBJ2-3, with D uncertain. V was shortened by 6 bases and J by 3 bases, with 16 bases between the two germline ends. CDR1 and CDR2 (germline): MNHEY, SMNVEV (reference sequence). The CDR3 loop spans 15 amino acids. This CDR3 is CASRDGSGGTDTQYF. The CDR3 region has the DNA TGTGCCAGCAGAGACGGCTCCGGTGGGACAGATACGCAGTATTTT.